A selection of T cell receptor beta chains follows, all from one sample in a study of T cell changes during pregnancy in multiple sclerosis. Libraries were prepared by immunoSEQ multiplex PCR; TCRdb keeps only in-frame clonotypes and omits some of them. Here the sample spans around 99,000 clones, approximately 92% being singletons. The sample was peripheral blood, taken in the first trimester of pregnancy. The receptors here all came from a female donor with multiple sclerosis, enrolled in a pregnancy study. CDR3s include the opening cysteine and the closing phenylalanine or tryptophan. The order of the fields is CDR3 DNA, CDR3 protein, clone size, V gene, J gene, CDR3 length, D gene. A D gene is named only where the DNA matches it firmly. Size is omitted from some rows. Given values are once, few, many or a class for expanded clones.

DNA: TGTGCCAGTAGTTCGATGGCAGGGGGCGGCAACTATGGCTACACCTTC
CDR3: CASSSMAGGGNYGYTF
size: -
V: TRBV19
J: TRBJ1-2
length: 16
D: TRBD1

DNA: TGTGCCAGCAGCCAGGGTATGCCCGCAGATACGCAGTATTTT
CDR3: CASSQGMPADTQYF
size: -
V: TRBV7-8
J: TRBJ2-3
length: 14
D: -

DNA: TGTGCCAGCAGTACCCCTAGCGACGCTGGGTCTCCCCAGCATTTT
CDR3: CASSTPSDAGSPQHF
size: -
V: TRBV28
J: TRBJ1-5
length: 15
D: -

DNA: TGTGCCATCAGTGGGAGGACAGAGTCCTACGAGCAGTACTTC
CDR3: CAISGRTESYEQYF
size: -
V: TRBV10-3
J: TRBJ2-7
length: 14
D: -

DNA: TGTGCCAGCAGCCCCAGGACTAGCGGGAACTACGAGCAGTACTTC
CDR3: CASSPRTSGNYEQYF
size: -
V: TRBV27
J: TRBJ2-7
length: 15
D: TRBD2

DNA: TGCGCCAGCAGCTTGGTGGAGGTCGGGATAGGAAACACCATATATTTT
CDR3: CASSLVEVGIGNTIYF
size: -
V: TRBV5-1
J: TRBJ1-3
length: 16
D: -

DNA: TGTGCCAGCAGTGTGAAGCCGAACACTGAAGCTTTCTTT
CDR3: CASSVKPNTEAFF
size: -
V: TRBV6-1
J: TRBJ1-1
length: 13
D: -

DNA: TGTGCCACCAGCAGAGTGCCGACAGAAGCTTTCTTT
CDR3: CATSRVPTEAFF
size: -
V: TRBV15
J: TRBJ1-1
length: 12
D: -

DNA: TGCGCCAGCATAGGGGATAGGGAAAAACTGTTTTTT
CDR3: CASIGDREKLFF
size: -
V: TRBV10-1
J: TRBJ1-4
length: 12
D: -

DNA: TGTGCCAGCAGCCCCCCTCCGGGAGGGACAGATACGCAGTATTTT
CDR3: CASSPPPGGTDTQYF
size: once
V: TRBV7-9
J: TRBJ2-3
length: 15
D: TRBD2

DNA: TGCGCCAGCAGTACGCAGGGGACCGAGCAGTACTTC
CDR3: CASSTQGTEQYF
size: -
V: TRBV5-1
J: TRBJ2-7
length: 12
D: -